This TCR beta chain stems from a study of identical twins (dated by TCRdb to the mid-2010s). Regarding the study in general: To test whether fetal clonotypes persist, the study used deep sequencing on TCR alpha and beta repertoires from monozygotic twins, unrelated adults of various ages, and cord blood. To rule out contamination, the twin experiments were replicated at different times with different library preparation protocols. Here is what the overall study found, with its caveats: Fewer insertions were carried by abundant cord blood beta clonotypes; a weaker similar trend was observed in young adult naive repertoires, while no such trend was observed in memory repertoires. Conclusions relied on cross-sectional statistical analysis, since the same donors could not be followed over many years. Invariant T cells such as MAIT and iNKT could partly confound zero-insertion analyses, although diverse VJ usage argued against such confounding for most clonotypes. Compared with coincidental sharing between unrelated individuals, an excess of low generation-probability sequences was observed among out-of-frame TCR alpha sequences shared between twins. In monozygotic twins, recombination models systematically underestimated out-of-frame TCR alpha sharing, but the models matched the sharing seen between unrelated individuals. The excess sharing between twins in beta out-of-frame sequences was weaker because fewer shared sequences reduced the signal-to-noise ratio.

The CDR3 runs 16 amino acids, cysteine and phenylalanine included. The entry retains the CDR3 DNA only, 48 bases that are in frame from base 1. Taken from the germline V gene, the CDR1 and CDR2 loops are ENHRY and SYGVKD. A distance of 16 bases separates the germline ends of V and J, which lose 0 bases and 7 bases respectively. The library was prepared using 5' RACE. This sample was sequenced with an Illumina HiSeq 2000. Template switching added a universal primer binding site, and the final cDNA carried a unique molecular identifier that allowed TCR cDNA molecules to be counted accurately. Specific primers in the conserved constant-segment region were used to synthesize first-strand cDNA for TCR alpha and beta chains. To control for contamination, every cDNA library was double barcoded, receiving both a SMART-Mk sample barcode and Illumina barcodes. Two successive PCR steps introduced TruSeq adapter sequences along with Illumina sample barcodes. The TCR alpha and beta cDNA libraries were sequenced on the Illumina HiSeq platform using custom primers. The paper's data handling went like this. MiGEC processed the raw reads to extract unique molecular identifiers, while MiXCR was used to determine the CDR3 positions. For each individual, recombination models were inferred using an EM algorithm with the repgenHMM and IGoR tools. Shared clonotype analysis was performed with the tcR package in R, normalizing sharing by the product of cloneset sizes. To study raw recombination free of thymic and clonal selection effects, out-of-frame nonproductive sequences were analyzed. The raw public reads went through TCRdb reprocessing: fastp at Q25, MiXCR clone calling, in-frame beta chains kept. Rows matching on CDR3 protein sequence are summarized as one entry with the most common DNA and genes. The V and J calls here are based on TCRdb, not the publication. The sample table holds around 300,000 distinct CDR3 sequences, of which more than 6.5% were seen once. The ten largest clonotypes hold less than 2.5% of the sample.

All donors were healthy Caucasians. The twin cohort comprised three pairs of female monozygotic twins, all aged about 18 to 29 years. Using Miltenyi CD45RO+ enrichment and human naive T-cell isolation kits, memory (CD45RO+) and naive T cells were isolated from PBMC. Concerning this clonotype: The specificity of this receptor is unknown. No much larger clone is present one base from it, and per-base qualities are unavailable.

This same sample was also part of a study on yellow fever vaccine responses in identical twins. Taken from the second paper: According to the authors, the vaccine-induced T cell response in identical twins seemed to be partly convergent and partly specific to each individual. The study precisely tracked vaccine-responding T cell clones in identical twins.

The material sequenced was memory (CD45RO+) T cells sorted from blood. This sample's cell subset or site label indicates: CD45RO+ enriched T cells. This sequence was found in a woman younger than 35 in good health. The chain employs TRBV10-3 and TRBJ2-1; the D gene cannot be resolved beyond TRBD1 or TRBD2, each matching 5 bases. The CDR3 region: CAISESMGENRNEQFF. The DNA sequence is given as TGTGCCATCAGTGAGTCGATGGGGGAGAATAGAAATGAGCAGTTCTTC.